Each of the 18 T cell receptor beta chains below was sequenced from the same sample in a study of T cell responses to AZD1222 COVID-19 vaccine. The repertoire was sequenced with immunoSEQ multiplex PCR; TCRdb's copy has only in-frame clones and lacks some. Of 150,000 to 160,000 clones in the sample, 85% to 90% are singletons; the top ten hold just over 9%. The input for sequencing was peripheral blood, taken 28 days after the second AZD1222 dose. These receptors originate from an adult who received the AZD1222 COVID-19 vaccine.

This rearrangement joins TRBV7-2 to TRBJ2-1; TRBD2 might be the D (5 bases). V dropped 1 base and J dropped 2 bases, with 12 bases sitting between them. The CDR3 contains 16 residues. Germline V gene data show CDR1 as SGHTA and CDR2 as FQGNSA. CDR3 nucleotide sequence: TGTGCCAGCAGCTTAGATCCGGGGAGTCCCTACAATGAGCAGTTCTTC. It is translated as CASSLDPGSPYNEQFF.

The J gene is TRBJ2-1, the V gene TRBV6-5, with no clear D. The CDR3 covers 16 residues. Germline V lookup: CDR1 MNHEY, CDR2 SVGAGI. The V and J ends lost 4 bases and 7 bases respectively, with 20 bases between them. The CDR3 DNA follows: TGTGCCAGCAGTTCCCCCTTAGCTTCAGATTTGAATGAGCAGTTCTTC. Protein product: CASSSPLASDLNEQFF.

V and J are TRBV21-1 and TRBJ2-1; TRBD2 was called by the table and not checked on the DNA. TRBV21-1 is classified as a pseudogene. CDR3 length equals 19 residues. CDR3 bases: TGTGCCAGCAGCAAAGAATGGCTAGCGGGAGAGGGGAACTACAATGAGCAGTTCTTC. Translated: CASSKEWLAGEGNYNEQFF.

This clone occurred a few times. The chain recombines TRBV4-3 with TRBJ2-2; the D is unclear. Germline assignment: CDR1 LGHNA and CDR2 YSLEER. V was clipped by 2 bases and J by 3 bases, with 10 bases between them. The length of the CDR3 is 15 residues. The CDR3 DNA reads as TGCGCCAGCAGCCAACGGCACAGACACACCGGGGAGCTGTTTTTT. Protein sequence: CASSQRHRHTGELFF.

The J gene is TRBJ2-7, the V gene TRBV5-1, with 10 bases aligning to TRBD2. This CDR3 contains 16 residues. V trimming: 4 bases; J trimming: 6 bases; junction bases outside the gene matches: 13. Looked up from germline, CDR1 is SGHRS and CDR2 is YFSETQ. CDR3: CASSGLVGSGRSEQYF. The CDR3 DNA sequence: TGCGCCAGCAGCGGACTGGTTGGTAGCGGGAGGAGCGAGCAGTACTTC. Full variable domain (remainder filled in from reference TRBV5-1 and TRBJ2-7): KAGVTQTPRYLIKTRGQQVTLSCSPISGHRSVSWYQQTPGQGLQFLFEYFSETQRNKGNFPGRFSGRQFSNSRSEMNVSTLELGDSALYLCASSGLVGSGRSEQYFGPGTRLTVT.

The chain employs TRBV4-3 and TRBJ1-1, with a possible D match to TRBD1 (5 bases). The CDR3 totals 14 residues. V was pared by 4 bases and J by 1 base, with 10 bases between. Germline CDR1 reads LGHNA; CDR2 reads YSLEER. Here the CDR3 DNA reads TGCGCCAGCAGCCCAGGACACGGGAACACTGAAGCTTTCTTT. As protein: CASSPGHGNTEAFF.

In this sample, this clone turned up once. J is TRBJ1-5 and V is TRBV29-1, with 8 bases lining up with TRBD1. From germline, CDR1 is SQVTM and CDR2 ANQGSEA. V trimming: 7 bases; J trimming: 6 bases; junction bases outside the gene matches: 8. This CDR3 is built from 13 residues. Written as DNA, the CDR3 is TGCAGCGCCGGACAGGGAGGAGTTCAGCCCCAGCATTTT. Its translation: CSAGQGGVQPQHF.

The chain recombines TRBV24-1 with TRBJ1-2, with D tentatively TRBD1 (5 bases). Germline values: CDR1 KGHDR, CDR2 SFDVKD. V was cut by 5 bases and J by 6 bases, with 21 bases left in between. The CDR3 runs to 16 residues. CDR3 bases: TGTGCCACCAGTGCCACGGGACCAGGAGGGATGGATGGCTACACCTTC. Translation gives CATSATGPGGMDGYTF.

The gene calls are TRBV6-6 and TRBJ2-4, with 10 bases aligning to TRBD2. Unmatched junction bases numbered 27, after V lost 6 bases and J lost 7 bases. The CDR3 covers 21 residues. Germline CDR1 MNHNY, CDR2 SVGAGI (reference sequence). This chain's CDR3 is CASSPHGDGLTSGKGENIQYF. CDR3 bases: TGTGCCAGCAGCCCCCATGGTGACGGTCTTACTAGCGGGAAGGGGGAGAACATTCAGTACTTC.

This rearrangement joins TRBV7-2 to TRBJ2-1; 8 bases align to TRBD2. The CDR3 contains 16 residues. Trimming took 9 bases from V and 4 from J; bases not matched to a gene: 14. The germline V gene encodes CDR1 SGHTA and CDR2 FQGNSA. In nucleotides, the CDR3 is TGTGCCAGTGAAAAGGAAAGCGGGAGCGGGTACAATGAGCAGTTCTTC. As protein: CASEKESGSGYNEQFF. The complete variable domain, with remaining parts taken from reference TRBV7-2 and TRBJ2-1, reads GAGVSQSPSNKVTEKGKDVELRCDPISGHTALYWYRQSLGQGLEFLIYFQGNSAPDKSGLPSDRFSAERTGGSVSTLTIQRTQQEDSAVYLCASEKESGSGYNEQFFGPGTRLTVL.

The rearrangement joins TRBV19 to TRBJ2-3; 9 bases are a match to TRBD2. The CDR3 runs 16 residues. J lost 4 bases, V lost 4 bases, and 9 bases had no gene match. The V gene's germline CDR1 is LNHDA and CDR2 SQIVND (reference sequence). Here the CDR3 reads CASSTIVTSGSDTQYF. DNA for the CDR3: TGTGCCAGTAGTACTATCGTGACTAGCGGCTCAGATACGCAGTATTTT.

The V gene is TRBV18, the J gene TRBJ1-1; possibly TRBD1 for D (6 bases). Germline V lookup: CDR1 KGHSH, CDR2 LQKENI. CDR3 size: 12 residues. Trimming cost V 2 bases and J 6 bases, with 7 bases left between them. The CDR3 spells CASSPNRAEAFF. The CDR3 nucleotides read TGTGCCAGCTCACCAAACAGGGCTGAAGCTTTCTTT.

CDR3 in DNA: TGTGCCAGCAGCTTATCCCCGGGGGGCACAGATACGCAGTATTTT. Protein sequence: CASSLSPGGTDTQYF. The genes are TRBV7-2 and TRBJ2-3; TRBD2 is a possible D gene (6 bases). CDR3 length equals 15 residues. Trimming left V 2 bases short and J 1 base short, with 10 bases between. CDR1 and CDR2 (germline): SGHTA, FQGNSA.

V is TRBV27 and J is TRBJ1-4; 8 bases line up with TRBD1. J lost 7 bases, V lost 5 bases, and 18 bases had no gene match. The CDR3 covers 18 residues. The germline CDR1 and CDR2 sequences are MNHEY and SMNVEV (reference sequence). The CDR3 reads CASSRIRTGLGGFEKLFF. DNA for the CDR3: TGTGCCAGCAGTCGAATAAGGACAGGGCTGGGTGGATTTGAAAAACTGTTTTTT.

This chain uses TRBV19 with TRBJ1-2; D is possibly TRBD1 (5 bases). This CDR3 spans 15 amino acids. The V end lost 6 bases, the J end lost 5 bases, and 19 bases lay between the germline ends. Germline V CDR1 and CDR2: LNHDA, SQIVND (reference sequence). The CDR3 nucleotides are TGTGCCAGTAGGCACCGGGACGCCGGGACGTATGGCTACACCTTC. It yields the protein CASRHRDAGTYGYTF.

The chain recombines TRBV9 with TRBJ2-1; D may be TRBD2 (5 bases). V lost 0 bases, J lost 0 bases, and 10 bases lay in between. The CDR3 is 16 residues long. Germline V lookup: CDR1 SGDLS, CDR2 YYNGEE. CDR3 DNA sequence: TGTGCCAGCAGCGTAGGTAGCGCGAGCTCCTACAATGAGCAGTTCTTC. Amino acid sequence: CASSVGSASSYNEQFF. The full variable domain, in which reference TRBV9 and TRBJ2-1 provide the parts outside the CDR3, is DSGVTQTPKHLITATGQRVTLRCSPRSGDLSVYWYQQSLDQGLQFLIQYYNGEERAKGNILERFSAQQFPDLHSELNLSSLELGDSALYFCASSVGSASSYNEQFFGPGTRLTVL.

The chain couples TRBV7-3 to TRBJ2-2; no definite D call. The CDR3 sequence is 13 residues long. CDR1 is SGHTA, CDR2 FQGTGA, per germline. The ends were cut back, 2 bases at V and 4 bases at J, with 5 bases in the middle. CDR3 sequence: CASSLRVTGELFF. Written as DNA, the CDR3 is TGTGCCAGCAGCTTACGGGTCACCGGGGAGCTGTTTTTT.

This clone was observed once. The chain has TRBV3-1 (or the pseudogene TRBV3-2) and TRBJ1-6; D unclear. V lost 4 bases and J lost 6, with 4 bases in between. This CDR3 has 12 residues. Germline-derived CDR1 and CDR2 are LGHDT and YNNKEL (reference sequence). CDR3 in amino acids: CASSRSNSPLHF. For the CDR3, the DNA is TGTGCCAGCAGCCGGAGTAATTCACCCCTCCACTTT.